Below, 17 T cell receptor beta chains from the same sample are listed, as sequenced in a study of blood T cell repertoires in COVID-19. TCRdb's copy holds only in-frame clones and misses some; the assay was immunoSEQ multiplex PCR. The sample yields around 200,000 clones, approximately 83% seen once. Material: peripheral blood. These receptors were collected from a human donor with active or convalescent COVID-19. The donor label of this sample is uncertain.

The gene calls are TRBV9 and TRBJ2-7; TRBD2 is a possible D gene (7 bases). V lost 0 bases to trimming and J lost 0 bases, with 13 bases between them. The CDR3 extends over 16 amino acids. Per the germline V gene, CDR1 is SGDLS and CDR2 is YYNGEE. CDR3 amino acids: CASSVAPGGSSYEQYF. Here the CDR3 DNA reads TGTGCCAGCAGCGTAGCGCCGGGGGGCAGCTCCTACGAGCAGTACTTC.

This clone was seen once. V gene TRBV16 combines with J gene TRBJ2-1; a weak D match, TRBD2 (5 bases). Germline values: CDR1 KGHSY, CDR2 FQNENV. The CDR3 totals 13 residues. V was cut by 2 bases and J by 9 bases, with 11 bases left in between. The CDR3 reads CASSQRDRGEQFF. The CDR3 DNA sequence: TGTGCCAGCAGCCAAAGGGATCGGGGTGAGCAGTTCTTC.

This chain uses TRBV11-1 with TRBJ1-4, with 7 bases identical to TRBD1. The length of the CDR3 is 15 residues. The ends lost 4 bases at V and 10 bases at J; junction bases unmatched: 12. Germline V gene data show CDR1 as SGHAT and CDR2 as FQDESV (reference sequence). CDR3 DNA: TGTGCCAGCAGCTCTTACTACCGGGACAGCGGAAAACTGTTTTTT. This gives the protein CASSSYYRDSGKLFF.

The rearrangement uses TRBV6-4 and TRBJ2-5; 8 bases are shared with TRBD2. The germline gives CDR1 MRHNA, CDR2 SNTAGT. Trimming cost V 4 bases and J 3 bases; bases outside gene matches: 13. The CDR3 length is 17 residues. This CDR3 is CASSGRGLGSLKETQYF. In DNA form, the CDR3 reads TGTGCCAGCAGTGGGAGGGGACTAGGTTCCCTTAAAGAGACCCAGTACTTC.

The sample holds one count of this clone. The chain carries TRBV29-1 and TRBJ2-1, with D unresolved. This CDR3 is 14 amino acids long. The germline V and J ends were trimmed by 4 bases and 5 bases, with 15 bases remaining between them. Germline CDR1 and CDR2: SQVTM and ANQGSEA. CDR3 loop: CSVGRWAADNEQFF. The CDR3 region has the DNA TGCAGCGTTGGCAGGTGGGCAGCAGACAATGAGCAGTTCTTC.

This sequence joins TRBV5-1 and TRBJ2-5; tentatively, D is TRBD1 (6 bases). This CDR3 has 13 amino acids. Germline assignment: CDR1 SGHRS and CDR2 YFSETQ. Trimming cost V 4 bases and J 5 bases, with 12 bases left between them. The CDR3 protein is CASSLQGEETQYF. The CDR3 bases are TGCGCCAGCAGCCTACAGGGTGAGGAGACCCAGTACTTC.

The chain carries TRBV11-2 and TRBJ1-4; D possibly corresponds to TRBD1 (6 bases). Trimming stripped 5 bases from V and 7 bases from J, with 17 bases between. This CDR3 region has 15 residues. Germline assignment: CDR1 SGHAT and CDR2 FQNNGV. The CDR3 sequence is CASSQGETGREKLFF. CDR3 sequence (DNA): TGTGCCAGCAGCCAGGGCGAGACAGGACGTGAAAAACTGTTTTTT.

J is TRBJ2-3 and V is TRBV5-1, with 10 bases fitting TRBD2. From germline, CDR1 is SGHRS and CDR2 YFSETQ. This CDR3 region has 16 residues. V lost 5 bases and J lost 5; bases outside the gene matches: 11. This CDR3 reads CASRVVAGGHKDTQYF. CDR3 in DNA: TGCGCCAGCAGGGTTGTAGCGGGAGGCCATAAAGATACGCAGTATTTT.

V usage is TRBV5-1 and J usage is TRBJ1-1; 7 nucleotides match TRBD1. This CDR3 contains 14 residues. J lost 1 base, V lost 1 base, and 1 base had no gene match. Germline loops: CDR1 SGHRS, CDR2 YFSETQ. The DNA for the CDR3 is TGCGCCAGCAGCTTGACAGGGGAGAACACTGAAGCTTTCTTT. As protein: CASSLTGENTEAFF. The variable domain in full, completed from reference TRBV5-1 and TRBJ1-1, reads KAGVTQTPRYLIKTRGQQVTLSCSPISGHRSVSWYQQTPGQGLQFLFEYFSETQRNKGNFPGRFSGRQFSNSRSEMNVSTLELGDSALYLCASSLTGENTEAFFGQGTRLTVV.

The chain combines TRBV11-2 with TRBJ2-7; tentatively, D is TRBD1 (5 bases). This CDR3 contains 15 residues. The germline gives CDR1 SGHAT, CDR2 FQNNGV. Deletions cut 4 bases from V and 3 bases from J, with 16 bases between. The DNA of the CDR3 is TGTGCCAGCAGCTGGTCGACAGAGCCCCACTACGAGCAGTACTTC. Protein product: CASSWSTEPHYEQYF. The whole variable domain, remainder taken from reference TRBV11-2 and TRBJ2-7, is EAGVAQSPRYKIIEKRQSVAFWCNPISGHATLYWYQQILGQGPKLLIQFQNNGVVDDSQLPKDRFSAERLKGVDSTLKIQPAKLEDSAVYLCASSWSTEPHYEQYFGPGTRLTVT.

The chain has TRBV7-3 and TRBJ2-1; 9 nucleotides match TRBD1. The CDR3 totals 16 residues. V was clipped by 5 bases and J by 6 bases; unmatched bases: 11. Per the germline V gene, CDR1 is SGHTA and CDR2 is FQGTGA. The CDR3 bases are TGTGCCAGCAGCGTAGGCCCCGGGACAGGGATCAATGAGCAGTTCTTC. Protein product: CASSVGPGTGINEQFF.

This sequence joins TRBV3-1 (or the pseudogene TRBV3-2) and TRBJ2-1, with 7 bases fitting TRBD1. V lost 8 bases, J lost 7 bases, and 5 bases stayed unmatched. The germline CDR1 and CDR2 sequences are LGHDT and YNNKEL (reference sequence). The CDR3 contains 12 residues. The CDR3 is CASRTGRNEQFF. The CDR3 nucleotides are TGTGCCAGCCGGACAGGACGGAATGAGCAGTTCTTC.

As for this clone: At one end the junction does not follow the germline gene, possibly because of a read error. The gene calls are TRBV4-1 and TRBJ1-2; 10 bases are shared with TRBD1. The CDR3 sequence is 14 residues long. Germline values: CDR1 MGHRA, CDR2 YSYEKL. This CDR3 reads CASSQPGLRDRGAF. Written as DNA, the CDR3 is TGCGCCAGCAGCCAACCAGGACTCCGGGACAGGGGAGCCTTC.

This rearrangement joins TRBV4-3 to TRBJ2-1; maybe TRBD2 (6 bases). The CDR3 covers 17 residues. Trimming removed 3 bases at V and 1 base at J, with 16 bases between. CDR1 is LGHNA and CDR2 is YSLEER in the germline V gene. CDR3 nucleotides: TGCGCCAGCAGCCAGGTCCCGGGACTCTTTTCCTACAATGAGCAGTTCTTC. Translation: CASSQVPGLFSYNEQFF.

CDR3 DNA sequence: TGTGCCAGCAGCTCAGGGGCGGAAAATTCACCCCTCCACTTT. Translated, it gives CASSSGAENSPLHF. The rearrangement links TRBV6-6 to TRBJ1-6; perhaps TRBD1 as D (6 bases). CDR1 is MNHNY and CDR2 is SVGAGI in the germline V gene (reference sequence). The V end was cut by 6 bases, the J end by 7 bases, with 13 bases between. The CDR3 spans 14 residues.

This rearrangement joins TRBV12-5 to TRBJ2-7; the D gene is possibly TRBD2 (5 bases). The germline V gene has CDR1 LGHNT and CDR2 FRNRAP. Trimming took off 3 bases at V and 4 bases at J, with 16 bases between the two ends. CDR3 length: 15 amino acids. In nucleotides, the CDR3 is TGTGCTAGTGGTTTTCTAACGGGGATATTATACGAGCAGTACTTC. As protein: CASGFLTGILYEQYF.

The rearrangement uses TRBV7-2 and TRBJ1-5; a weak D match, TRBD1 (6 bases). CDR3 length: 13 amino acids. Germline V gene data show CDR1 as SGHTA and CDR2 as FQGNSA. V was trimmed by 5 bases and J by 3 bases, leaving 8 bases between them. In DNA form, the CDR3 reads TGTGCCAGCAGCCAGGGGAACAATCAGCCCCAGCATTTT. Its translation is CASSQGNNQPQHF.